Listed below are T cell receptor beta chains from one sample, sequenced in a study of technical replicates of blood from several donors. Generated by immunoSEQ multiplex PCR, the TCRdb table keeps only in-frame clones and is missing some. The sample consists of under 85,000 clones, 90% to 95% of them appearing once. Material for sequencing was T cells isolated from PBMCs. These receptors all come from a human donor in good health. Both conserved end residues are part of each CDR3. D genes are given only for firm matches. A row's size may be missing; if present it is once, few, many or a size class.

size: .
J: TRBJ2-1
D: TRBD2
V: TRBV6-1
DNA: TGTGCCACCGGGGGGACCTGGTACTACAATGAGCAGTTCTTC
CDR3: CATGGTWYYNEQFF

size: .
J: TRBJ2-3
D: TRBD2
V: TRBV2
DNA: TGTGCCAGCTCTCGGGAGGCCGAGTCCGATACGCAGTATTTT
CDR3: CASSREAESDTQYF

size: .
J: TRBJ1-1
D: .
V: TRBV11-2
DNA: TGTGCCAGCAGCTTAGCGTCCAGATACACTGAAGCTTTCTTT
CDR3: CASSLASRYTEAFF

size: .
J: TRBJ1-2
D: .
V: TRBV9
DNA: TGTGCCAGCAGCACAGGGACATCGGGCTACACCTTC
CDR3: CASSTGTSGYTF

size: .
J: TRBJ1-5
D: .
V: TRBV2
DNA: TGTGCCAGCAGTGTGATGGGCAGAAAGCCCCAGCATTTT
CDR3: CASSVMGRKPQHF

size: .
J: TRBJ1-5
D: TRBD1
V: TRBV2
DNA: TGTGCCAGCAGTGGGACAGGGGGGTATAGCAATCAGCCCCAGCATTTT
CDR3: CASSGTGGYSNQPQHF

size: few
J: TRBJ1-1
D: .
V: TRBV4-2
DNA: TGTGCCAGCAGCCAACAGGGTAGGGCTGAAGCTTTCTTT
CDR3: CASSQQGRAEAFF

size: once
J: TRBJ2-1
D: TRBD2
V: TRBV29-1
DNA: TGCAGCGCTCCAAGACTAGCGGGAATTCTTCTGAATGAGCAGTTCTTC
CDR3: CSAPRLAGILLNEQFF

size: .
J: TRBJ2-7
D: .
V: TRBV6-5
DNA: TGTGCCAGCAGTTACGGCCACCCCAACGAGCAGTACTTC
CDR3: CASSYGHPNEQYF

size: .
J: TRBJ1-4
D: .
V: TRBV6-1
DNA: TGTGCCAGCAGTGCTCTACGACGGGAGGGGGAAAAACTGTTTTTT
CDR3: CASSALRREGEKLFF

size: .
J: TRBJ2-3
D: TRBD2
V: TRBV7-8
DNA: TGTGCCAGCAACGACCCCCCTAGCGGGAGGGGCACAGATACGCAGTATTTT
CDR3: CASNDPPSGRGTDTQYF

size: .
J: TRBJ1-2
D: TRBD1
V: TRBV25-1
DNA: TGTGCCAGCAGTGAAGGGACAGCCAATGGCTACACCTTC
CDR3: CASSEGTANGYTF

size: .
J: TRBJ2-7
D: .
V: TRBV4-1
DNA: TGCGCCAGCAGCCCGAGAGGTCCCTCCTACGAGCAGTACTTC
CDR3: CASSPRGPSYEQYF

size: .
J: TRBJ1-1
D: TRBD1
V: TRBV5-1
DNA: TGCGCCAGCAATCCGGGACAGATGGGCACTGAAGCTTTCTTT
CDR3: CASNPGQMGTEAFF

size: .
J: TRBJ2-2
D: TRBD2
V: TRBV2
DNA: TGTGCCAGCCTAGCGGGAGTTCGTACCGGGGAGCTGTTTTTT
CDR3: CASLAGVRTGELFF

size: .
J: TRBJ2-2
D: .
V: TRBV19
DNA: TGTGCCAGTAGTATCCAGGGGAGGGGCACCGGGGAGCTGTTTTTT
CDR3: CASSIQGRGTGELFF

size: .
J: TRBJ2-7
D: TRBD2
V: TRBV9
DNA: TGTGCCAGCAGCGATGGGACTAGCGCCTACGAGCAGTACTTC
CDR3: CASSDGTSAYEQYF